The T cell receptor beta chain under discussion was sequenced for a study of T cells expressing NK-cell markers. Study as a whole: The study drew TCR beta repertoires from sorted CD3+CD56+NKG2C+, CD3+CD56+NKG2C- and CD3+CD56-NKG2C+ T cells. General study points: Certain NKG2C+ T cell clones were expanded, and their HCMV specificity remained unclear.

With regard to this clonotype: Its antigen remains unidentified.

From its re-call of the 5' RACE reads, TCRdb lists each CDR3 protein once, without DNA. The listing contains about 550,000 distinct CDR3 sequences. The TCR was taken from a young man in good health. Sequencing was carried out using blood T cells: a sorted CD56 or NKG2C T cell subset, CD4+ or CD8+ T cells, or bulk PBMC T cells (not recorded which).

The CDR3 loop is CASSQGGQAGANVLTF. The J gene is TRBJ2-6, the V gene TRBV12-3 or TRBV12-4; TCRdb calls TRBD2, which cannot be checked without DNA. The CDR3 sequence is 16 residues long.